Below are 14 T cell receptor beta chains sequenced from a single sample in a study of cytotoxic CD8 clonotypes in ibrutinib-treated CLL (dated by TCRdb to about 2021). Library prep was done by the immunoSEQ multiplex PCR assay. TCRdb took over this immuneACCESS table, retaining in-frame rearrangements with V and J assigned. Such tables are incomplete; in checked studies, under half of the missing clones stem from an unresolved V gene, and the remainder is unexplained. Within this sample are over 120,000 clones, with more than 75% of them counted one time only. The top ten clones comprise about 7.4% of the sample. Sequenced here: PBMCs, sampled after 36 months of ibrutinib treatment. These receptors originate from a human donor with chronic lymphocytic leukemia.

The rearrangement joins TRBV19 to TRBJ2-7; no clear D. Trimming took 5 bases from V and 2 from J, leaving 13 bases between them. CDR1 is LNHDA and CDR2 is SQIVND in the germline V gene (reference sequence). The CDR3 runs 14 residues. Here the CDR3 DNA reads TGTGCCAGTAGTCCGCAGACCGGCCCCTACGAGCAGTACTTC. Its translation: CASSPQTGPYEQYF.

This clone appeared once. This rearrangement joins TRBV4-1 to TRBJ1-4; perhaps TRBD1 as D (6 bases). Germline-derived CDR1 and CDR2 are MGHRA and YSYEKL. V shed 4 bases and J shed 0 bases, with 12 bases lying between them. The CDR3 loop spans 16 amino acids. CDR3 bases: TGCGCCAGCAGCCTTGACAGGACTACAACTAATGAAAAACTGTTTTTT. Translating it yields CASSLDRTTTNEKLFF.

The table lists this clone with a count of one. The J gene is TRBJ2-1, the V gene TRBV7-5. TRBV7-5 is a recognized pseudogene. The CDR3 loop spans 17 amino acids. The DNA of the CDR3 is TGTGTCAGAAGCCAAGGGGGAGGTCTCCGGCCCTACAATGAGCAGTTCTTC. Residues: CVRSQGGGLRPYNEQFF.

The J gene is TRBJ2-7, the V gene TRBV5-1, with 8 bases aligning to TRBD2. V lost 5 bases to trimming and J lost 0 bases; unmatched junction nucleotides: 4. The CDR3 is 14 residues long. Germline lookup yields CDR1 SGHRS and CDR2 YFSETQ. CDR3 DNA sequence: TGCGCCAGCAGTCCGAGCGGGGGCTCCTACGAGCAGTACTTC. Its translation: CASSPSGGSYEQYF. The entire variable domain, with the rest obtained from reference TRBV5-1 and TRBJ2-7, is as follows: KAGVTQTPRYLIKTRGQQVTLSCSPISGHRSVSWYQQTPGQGLQFLFEYFSETQRNKGNFPGRFSGRQFSNSRSEMNVSTLELGDSALYLCASSPSGGSYEQYFGPGTRLTVT.

The chain recombines TRBV2 with TRBJ1-1; tentative D call: TRBD1 (5 bases). Trimming removed 6 bases at V and 4 bases at J, with 12 bases between. Germline lookup yields CDR1 SNHLY and CDR2 FYNNEI. The CDR3 is made up of 13 amino acids. The CDR3: CASRPTGGTEAFF. CDR3 DNA: TGTGCCAGCAGGCCAACAGGTGGCACTGAAGCTTTCTTT. Filled out from reference TRBV2 and TRBJ1-1, the complete variable domain reads EPEVTQTPSHQVTQMGQEVILRCVPISNHLYFYWYRQILGQKVEFLVSFYNNEISEKSEIFDDQFSVERPDGSNFTLKIRSTKLEDSAMYFCASRPTGGTEAFFGQGTRLTVV.

The J gene is TRBJ2-3, the V gene TRBV18; a weak D match, TRBD1 (5 bases). Germline loops: CDR1 KGHSH, CDR2 LQKENI. V lost 3 bases to trimming and J lost 4 bases, with 14 bases between them. The CDR3 extends over 15 amino acids. DNA for the CDR3: TGTGCCAGCTCACCCATCTCAGGGCACGCAGATACGCAGTATTTT. Its protein is CASSPISGHADTQYF.

The chain has TRBV15 and TRBJ1-2; TRBD1 aligns across 7 bases. V shed 5 bases, J shed 4 bases, and the junction held 7 bases outside the gene matches. The CDR3 totals 14 residues. In germline, CDR1 is LNHNV, CDR2 YYDKDF (reference sequence). CDR3 nucleotide sequence: TGTGCCACCAGCCGCGACCAGGGGGGCTATGGCTACACCTTC. It yields the protein CATSRDQGGYGYTF.

The V call is TRBV13, the J call TRBJ2-7; 10 bases match TRBD2. This CDR3 contains 15 residues. With V trimmed by 0 bases and J by 5 bases, 4 bases remained unmatched. CDR1 and CDR2 from the germline V gene are PRHDT and FYEKMQ (reference sequence). DNA for the CDR3: TGTGCCAGCAGCTTAGGGGGACTAGCGAGCCACGAGCAGTACTTC. Amino acid sequence: CASSLGGLASHEQYF.

This chain connects TRBV13 to TRBJ1-2; D is perhaps TRBD1 (6 bases). Trimming shortened V by 1 base and J by 8 bases, and 11 bases separated the two germline ends. Germline V CDR1 and CDR2: PRHDT, FYEKMQ (reference sequence). This CDR3 has 13 amino acids. This chain's CDR3 is CASSLVGAWGYTF. The DNA for the CDR3 is TGTGCCAGCAGCTTAGTGGGGGCCTGGGGCTACACCTTC.

V is TRBV4-1 and J is TRBJ1-3; D gene uncertain. CDR1 and CDR2 from the germline V gene are MGHRA and YSYEKL. Trimming stripped 3 bases from V and 4 bases from J, with 7 bases between. CDR3 length: 13 residues. The DNA of the CDR3 is TGCGCCAGCAGCCAGATATACGGAAACACCATATATTTT. This sequence encodes CASSQIYGNTIYF.

V and J are TRBV30 and TRBJ2-5, with D tentatively TRBD1 (6 bases). Trimming took 2 bases from V and 1 from J, leaving 17 bases between them. The V gene's germline CDR1 is GTSNPN and CDR2 SVGIG (reference sequence). There are 16 residues in the CDR3. The DNA of the CDR3 is TGTGCCTGGAGTTCTTTGGTCGGACAGTTCCAAGAGACCCAGTACTTC. Protein: CAWSSLVGQFQETQYF.

This clone was picked up a small number of times. The genes are TRBV28 and TRBJ2-7; D call uncertain. Trimming cost V 1 base and J 4 bases, with 11 bases left between them. Germline CDR1 reads MDHEN; CDR2 reads SYDVKM. There are 14 residues in the CDR3. CDR3: CASSLSFVEYEQYF. The CDR3 DNA is TGTGCCAGCAGTTTATCTTTCGTTGAGTACGAGCAGTACTTC.

This clone was counted only a few times. The chain combines TRBV5-6 with TRBJ2-1, with 9 bases aligning to TRBD1. The CDR3 has 13 amino acids. V lost 6 bases and J lost 7; bases outside the gene matches: 5. Germline V gene lookup returns CDR1 SGHDT and CDR2 YYEEEE. CDR3: CASTWTGVNEQFF. CDR3 coding DNA: TGTGCCAGCACCTGGACAGGGGTGAATGAGCAGTTCTTC.

The CDR3 DNA reads TGCGCCAGCAGATCGACAGGGGGTCTATCGAACACCGGGGAGCTGTTTTTT. Protein product: CASRSTGGLSNTGELFF. This chain connects TRBV5-1 to TRBJ2-2; TRBD1 matches at 9 bases. Germline CDR1 SGHRS, CDR2 YFSETQ. Unmatched junction bases numbered 8, after V lost 5 bases and J lost 0 bases. The CDR3 loop spans 17 amino acids.